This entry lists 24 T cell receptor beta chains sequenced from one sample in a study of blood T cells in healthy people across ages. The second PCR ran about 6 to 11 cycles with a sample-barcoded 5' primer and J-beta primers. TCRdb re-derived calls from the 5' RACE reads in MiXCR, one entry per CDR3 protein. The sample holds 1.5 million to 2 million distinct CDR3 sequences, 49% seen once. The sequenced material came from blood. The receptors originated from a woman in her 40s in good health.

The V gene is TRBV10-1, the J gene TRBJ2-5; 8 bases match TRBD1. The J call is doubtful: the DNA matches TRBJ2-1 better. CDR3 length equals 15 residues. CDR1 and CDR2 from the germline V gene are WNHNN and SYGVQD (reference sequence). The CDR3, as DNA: TGCGCCAGCAGTGAGTCTACAGGGGGGAAAGAGACCCAGTTCTTC. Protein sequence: CASSESTGGKETQFF.

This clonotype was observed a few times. CDR3 bases: TGTGCCAGCAGCTTAGCGGGGGGGCTAAACATTCAGTACTTC. Its protein product is CASSLAGGLNIQYF. The J gene is TRBJ2-4, the V gene TRBV11-2; 8 bases map to TRBD2. Germline CDR1 is SGHAT and CDR2 is FQNNGV. The CDR3 spans 14 residues. The trim removed 1 base at V and 6 bases at J, leaving 2 bases unmatched.

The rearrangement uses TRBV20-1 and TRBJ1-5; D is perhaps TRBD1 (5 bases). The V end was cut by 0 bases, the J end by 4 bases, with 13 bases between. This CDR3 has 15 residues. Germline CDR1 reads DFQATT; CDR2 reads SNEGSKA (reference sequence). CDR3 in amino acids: CSARDRVSGNQPQHF. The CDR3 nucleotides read TGCAGTGCTAGAGATAGAGTGTCAGGGAATCAGCCCCAGCATTTT.

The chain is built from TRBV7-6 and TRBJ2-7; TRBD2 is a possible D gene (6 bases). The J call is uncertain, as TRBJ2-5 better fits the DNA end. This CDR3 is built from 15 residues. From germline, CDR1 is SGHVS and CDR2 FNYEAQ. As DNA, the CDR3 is TGTGCCAGCAGCCGAGGAGGGCAGGGATTGGAGACCCAGTACTTC. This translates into CASSRGGQGLETQYF.

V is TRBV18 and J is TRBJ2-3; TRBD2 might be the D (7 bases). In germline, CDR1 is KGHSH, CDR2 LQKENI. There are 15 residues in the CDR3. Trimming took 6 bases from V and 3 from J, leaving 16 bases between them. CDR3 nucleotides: TGTGCCAGCTCGCCGGGACTACAGGGAACAGATACGCAGTATTTT. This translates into CASSPGLQGTDTQYF.

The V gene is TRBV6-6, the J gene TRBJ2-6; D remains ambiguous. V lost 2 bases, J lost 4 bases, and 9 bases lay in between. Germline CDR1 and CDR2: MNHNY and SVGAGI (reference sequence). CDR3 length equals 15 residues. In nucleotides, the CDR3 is TGTGCCAGCAGTTACGTCCAGCAAGGGGCCAACGTCCTGACTTTC. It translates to CASSYVQQGANVLTF.

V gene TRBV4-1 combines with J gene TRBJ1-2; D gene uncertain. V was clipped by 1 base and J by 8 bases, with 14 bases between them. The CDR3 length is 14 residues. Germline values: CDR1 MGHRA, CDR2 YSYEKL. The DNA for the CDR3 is TGCGCCAGCAGCCAAGTATTGAGAGGTCGGGGCTACACCTTC. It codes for CASSQVLRGRGYTF.

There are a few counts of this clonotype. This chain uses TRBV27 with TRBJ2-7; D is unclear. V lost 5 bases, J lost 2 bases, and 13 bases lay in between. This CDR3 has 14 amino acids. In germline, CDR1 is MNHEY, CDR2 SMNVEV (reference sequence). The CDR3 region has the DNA TGTGCCAGCAGTCACCGGGTTTCAACCTACGAGCAGTACTTC. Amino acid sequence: CASSHRVSTYEQYF.

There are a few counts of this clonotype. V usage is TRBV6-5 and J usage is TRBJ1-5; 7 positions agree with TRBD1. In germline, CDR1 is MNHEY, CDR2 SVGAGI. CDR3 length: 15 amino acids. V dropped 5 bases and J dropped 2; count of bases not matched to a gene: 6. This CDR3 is CASSQDRRGNQPQHF. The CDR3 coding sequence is TGTGCCAGCAGTCAGGACAGGAGGGGCAATCAGCCCCAGCATTTT.

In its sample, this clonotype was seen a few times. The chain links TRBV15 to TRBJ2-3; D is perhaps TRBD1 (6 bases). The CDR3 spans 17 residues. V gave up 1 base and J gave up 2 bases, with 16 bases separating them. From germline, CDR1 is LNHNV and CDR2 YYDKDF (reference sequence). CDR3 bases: TGTGCCACCAGCAGAGGGGGGATGGGGGACATCACAGATACGCAGTATTTT. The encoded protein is CATSRGGMGDITDTQYF.

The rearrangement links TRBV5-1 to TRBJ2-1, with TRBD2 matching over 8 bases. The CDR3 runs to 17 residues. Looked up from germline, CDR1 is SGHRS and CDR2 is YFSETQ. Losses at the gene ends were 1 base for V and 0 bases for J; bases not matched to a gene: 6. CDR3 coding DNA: TGCGCCAGCAGCTTGATCGGGACTAGGAGCTCCTACAATGAGCAGTTCTTC. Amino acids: CASSLIGTRSSYNEQFF.

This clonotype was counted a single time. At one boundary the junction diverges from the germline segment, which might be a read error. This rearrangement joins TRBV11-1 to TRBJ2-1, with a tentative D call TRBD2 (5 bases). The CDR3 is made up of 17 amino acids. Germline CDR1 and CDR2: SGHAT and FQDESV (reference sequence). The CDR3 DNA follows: TGTGCCTGCAGCTCCCCCGGATCGGCTAGCTTACGTAATGAGCAGTTCTTC. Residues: CACSSPGSASLRNEQFF.

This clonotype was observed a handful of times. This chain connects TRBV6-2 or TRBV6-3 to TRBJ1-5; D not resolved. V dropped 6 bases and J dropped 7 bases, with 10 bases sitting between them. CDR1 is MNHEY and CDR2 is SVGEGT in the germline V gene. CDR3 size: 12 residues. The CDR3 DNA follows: TGTGCCAGCAGGGACGGAGGCCAGCCCCAGCATTTT. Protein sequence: CASRDGGQPQHF.

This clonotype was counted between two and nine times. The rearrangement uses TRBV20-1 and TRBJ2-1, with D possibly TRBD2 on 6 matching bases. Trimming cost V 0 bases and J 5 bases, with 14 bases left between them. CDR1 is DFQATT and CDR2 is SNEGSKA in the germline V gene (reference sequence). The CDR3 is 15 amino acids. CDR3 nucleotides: TGCAGTGCTAGAGATTTTCGACTAGGGGACAATGAGCAGTTCTTC. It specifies CSARDFRLGDNEQFF.

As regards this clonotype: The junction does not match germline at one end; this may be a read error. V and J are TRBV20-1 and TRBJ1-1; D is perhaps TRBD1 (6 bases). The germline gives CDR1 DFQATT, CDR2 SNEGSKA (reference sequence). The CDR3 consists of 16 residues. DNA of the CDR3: TGCAGCGCTAGAAACCTACAGGGCATCATGAACACTGAAGCTTTCTTT. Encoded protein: CSARNLQGIMNTEAFF.

The CDR3 loop is CSVDPRDRASDEQFF. CDR3 nucleotides: TGCAGCGTTGATCCCCGGGACAGGGCCTCCGATGAGCAGTTCTTC. The genes are TRBV29-1 and TRBJ2-1; 9 bases align to TRBD1. Germline assignment: CDR1 SQVTM and CDR2 ANQGSEA. The CDR3 has 15 amino acids. Losses at the gene ends were 3 bases for V and 8 bases for J; bases not matched to a gene: 11.

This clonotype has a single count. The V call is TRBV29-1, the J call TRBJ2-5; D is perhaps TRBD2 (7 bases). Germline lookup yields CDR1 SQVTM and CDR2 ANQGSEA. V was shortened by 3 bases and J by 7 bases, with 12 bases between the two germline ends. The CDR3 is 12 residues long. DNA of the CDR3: TGCAGCGTTGACAGGGAGGGGGGGACCCAGTACTTC. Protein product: CSVDREGGTQYF.

CDR3 residues: CASSLDALTDTQYF. The CDR3 DNA follows: TGCGCCAGCAGCTTGGATGCTCTCACAGATACGCAGTATTTT. The chain recombines TRBV5-1 with TRBJ2-3; no definite D call. The V end lost 0 bases, the J end lost 2 bases, and 7 bases lay between the germline ends. The CDR3 is made up of 14 amino acids. CDR1 and CDR2 from the germline V gene are SGHRS and YFSETQ.

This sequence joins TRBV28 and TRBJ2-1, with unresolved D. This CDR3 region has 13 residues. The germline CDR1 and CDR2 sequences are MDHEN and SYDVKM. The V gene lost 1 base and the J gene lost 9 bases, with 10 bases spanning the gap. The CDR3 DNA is TGTGCCAGCAGTTTATTGGCGACCCTTGAGCAGTTCTTC. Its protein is CASSLLATLEQFF.

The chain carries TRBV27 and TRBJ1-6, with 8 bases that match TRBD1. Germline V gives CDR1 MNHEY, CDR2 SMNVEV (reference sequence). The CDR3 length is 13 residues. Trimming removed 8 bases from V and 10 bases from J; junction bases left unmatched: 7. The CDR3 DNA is TGTGCCAGCGGGAGACAGGGGATGTCACCCCTCCACTTT. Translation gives CASGRQGMSPLHF.

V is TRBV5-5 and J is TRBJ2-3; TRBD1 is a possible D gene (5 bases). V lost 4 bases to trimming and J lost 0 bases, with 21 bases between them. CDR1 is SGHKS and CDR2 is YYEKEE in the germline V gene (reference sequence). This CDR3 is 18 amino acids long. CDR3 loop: CASSVTHRIPTSTDTQYF. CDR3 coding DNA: TGTGCCAGCAGCGTGACCCACAGGATCCCCACTAGCACAGATACGCAGTATTTT.

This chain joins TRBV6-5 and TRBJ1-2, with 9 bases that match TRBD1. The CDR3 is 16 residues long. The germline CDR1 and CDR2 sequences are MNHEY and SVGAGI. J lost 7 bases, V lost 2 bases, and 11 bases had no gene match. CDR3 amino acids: CASSYPQGAGFGGYTF. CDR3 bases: TGTGCCAGCAGTTACCCACAGGGGGCAGGATTTGGTGGCTACACCTTC.

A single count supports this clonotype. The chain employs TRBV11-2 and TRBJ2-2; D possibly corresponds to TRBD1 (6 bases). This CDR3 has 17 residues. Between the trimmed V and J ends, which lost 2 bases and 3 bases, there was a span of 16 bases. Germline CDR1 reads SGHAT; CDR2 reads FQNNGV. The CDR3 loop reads CASSLILQGPDTGELFF. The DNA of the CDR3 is TGTGCCAGCAGCTTAATTCTTCAGGGGCCCGACACCGGGGAGCTGTTTTTT.

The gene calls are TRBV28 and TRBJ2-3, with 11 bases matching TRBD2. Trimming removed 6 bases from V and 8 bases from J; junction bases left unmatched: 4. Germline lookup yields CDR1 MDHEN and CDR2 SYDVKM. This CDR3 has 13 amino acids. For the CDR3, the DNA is TGTGCCAGCAGACTAGCGGGGGTTGGTACGCAGTATTTT. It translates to CASRLAGVGTQYF.